The 21 T cell receptor beta chains reported below all come from one sample, sequenced in a study of shared clonotypes between healthy human individuals. TCRdb's copy holds only in-frame clones and misses some; the assay was immunoSEQ multiplex PCR. Of just over 2,000,000 clones in the sample, 95% are singletons; the top ten hold 0.1% to 0.15%. The sequenced material came from naive CD4+ T cells sorted from blood. Subset denoted: CD45RA+ positively selected. The receptors here all came from a man between 18 and 29 years old in good health.

The chain couples TRBV5-4 to TRBJ2-2, with a tentative D call TRBD2 (6 bases). Germline-derived CDR1 and CDR2 are SGHNT and YYREEE (reference sequence). Trimming took off 4 bases at V and 0 bases at J, with 10 bases between the two ends. CDR3 size: 15 residues. The CDR3 region has the DNA TGTGCCAGCAGCCGGGACTCCGCGAACACCGGGGAGCTGTTTTTT. Translated, it gives CASSRDSANTGELFF.

Comment on this clone: Other DNA sequences in the same sample also yield this CDR3. V usage is TRBV28 and J usage is TRBJ1-1; D is ambiguous. V was shortened by 2 bases and J by 2 bases, with 6 bases between the two germline ends. CDR1 and CDR2 (germline): MDHEN, SYDVKM. This CDR3 is built from 13 residues. CDR3 DNA: TGTGCCAGCAGTTTAGAAGCAAACACTGAAGCTTTCTTT. Its protein product is CASSLEANTEAFF.

This clone was seen just once. V and J are TRBV10-3 and TRBJ1-1; D may be TRBD1 (5 bases). Germline V gene lookup returns CDR1 ENHRY and CDR2 SYGVKD. The CDR3 has 13 residues. Trimming left V 3 bases short and J 11 bases short, with 16 bases between. Here the CDR3 DNA reads TGTGCCATCAGTGATCGGGGGACCCAGAGTGCTTTCTTT. This encodes CAISDRGTQSAFF.

V gene TRBV28 combines with J gene TRBJ2-3; 7 bases agree with TRBD2. Germline lookup yields CDR1 MDHEN and CDR2 SYDVKM. The V and J ends lost 3 bases and 1 base, in that order; junction bases with no gene match: 4. The CDR3 sequence is 15 residues long. CDR3 nucleotide sequence: TGTGCCAGCAGTTTTGTCCTAGCGGGCACAGATACGCAGTATTTT. It codes for CASSFVLAGTDTQYF.

The chain carries TRBV5-5 and TRBJ2-7; weak D call: TRBD1 (5 bases). Trimming pared 3 bases from V and 3 bases from J, leaving 19 bases between. The CDR3 sequence is 16 residues long. The germline V gene has CDR1 SGHKS and CDR2 YYEKEE (reference sequence). As DNA, the CDR3 is TGTGCCAGCAGCTCGTACTCACGGCAGGGCCACTACGAGCAGTACTTC. This encodes CASSSYSRQGHYEQYF.

V gene TRBV5-1 combines with J gene TRBJ2-1; no reliable D call. Germline assignment: CDR1 SGHRS and CDR2 YFSETQ. This CDR3 comprises 13 residues. Between the trimmed V and J ends, which lost 4 bases and 10 bases, there was a span of 15 bases. CDR3 sequence reads: CASSASPGGEQFF. CDR3 DNA sequence: TGCGCCAGCAGCGCCAGCCCAGGCGGCGAGCAGTTCTTC.

The chain combines TRBV2 with TRBJ2-3, with TRBD2 matching 9 bases. The CDR3 loop spans 17 amino acids. CDR1 is SNHLY, CDR2 FYNNEI, per germline. V lost 6 bases and J lost 2; bases outside the gene matches: 12. This chain's CDR3 is CASSRTWREGPTDTQYF. The CDR3 bases are TGTGCCAGCAGCCGAACGTGGCGGGAGGGCCCCACAGATACGCAGTATTTT.

This clone was picked up one time. The rearrangement joins TRBV19 to TRBJ2-1, with 7 bases lining up with TRBD2. V lost 5 bases and J lost 3; bases outside the gene matches: 13. This CDR3 region has 17 residues. CDR1 and CDR2 (germline): LNHDA, SQIVND (reference sequence). The DNA of the CDR3 is TGTGCCAGTAGTGGCCCATCGGCGGGAGTTCTCTACAATGAGCAGTTCTTC. It yields the protein CASSGPSAGVLYNEQFF.

This rearrangement joins TRBV4-1 to TRBJ1-3; tentative D call: TRBD1 (6 bases). CDR3 length equals 16 residues. Germline V gene data show CDR1 as MGHRA and CDR2 as YSYEKL. The V and J ends lost 1 base and 7 bases respectively, with 17 bases between them. Here the CDR3 DNA reads TGCGCCAGCAGCCAAGCGGACAGCGGGGGAAGGAACACCATATATTTT. This translates into CASSQADSGGRNTIYF.

The chain carries TRBV4-1 and TRBJ2-5; 7 nucleotides agree with TRBD1. The CDR3 is 15 residues long. The trim removed 1 base at V and 5 bases at J, leaving 7 bases unmatched. The germline gives CDR1 MGHRA, CDR2 YSYEKL. The CDR3 loop is CASSQGQGGRETQYF. The CDR3 nucleotides read TGCGCCAGCAGCCAAGGGCAAGGGGGCCGGGAGACCCAGTACTTC.

The chain combines TRBV30 with TRBJ1-1; D uncertain. With 0 bases removed from V and 7 bases from J, the gap between germline ends came to 6 bases. The germline gives CDR1 GTSNPN, CDR2 SVGIG (reference sequence). The CDR3 is made up of 11 amino acids. This CDR3 reads CAWSVPVEAFF. The DNA of the CDR3 is TGTGCCTGGAGTGTGCCGGTTGAAGCTTTCTTT.

CDR3 residues: CASWARAGGNTIYF. Here the CDR3 DNA reads TGTGCCAGCTGGGCACGGGCGGGTGGAAACACCATATATTTT. The chain employs TRBV2 and TRBJ1-3; the D is unclear. CDR1 and CDR2 from the germline V gene are SNHLY and FYNNEI. V lost 8 bases, J lost 3 bases, and 14 bases lay in between. This CDR3 region has 14 residues.

The chain links TRBV19 to TRBJ1-5, with D possibly TRBD1 on 6 matching bases. This CDR3 has 17 residues. CDR1 and CDR2 from the germline V gene are LNHDA and SQIVND (reference sequence). The germline V and J ends were trimmed by 5 bases and 0 bases, with 17 bases remaining between them. The CDR3 reads CASSPAWGGPSNQPQHF. CDR3 nucleotides: TGTGCCAGTAGTCCCGCCTGGGGGGGGCCTAGCAATCAGCCCCAGCATTTT.

V usage is TRBV2 and J usage is TRBJ1-2; the D gene is possibly TRBD1 (6 bases). Germline V gene lookup returns CDR1 SNHLY and CDR2 FYNNEI. This CDR3 is 15 amino acids long. The V and J ends lost 1 base and 4 bases respectively, with 13 bases between them. The DNA for the CDR3 is TGTGCCAGCAGTGAAGAATGGGCGGGGGCCTATGGCTACACCTTC. Amino acids: CASSEEWAGAYGYTF. The full variable domain, with the rest looked up from reference TRBV2 and TRBJ1-2, is EPEVTQTPSHQVTQMGQEVILRCVPISNHLYFYWYRQILGQKVEFLVSFYNNEISEKSEIFDDQFSVERPDGSNFTLKIRSTKLEDSAMYFCASSEEWAGAYGYTFGSGTRLTVV.

The V and J genes are TRBV6-4 and TRBJ1-1; D may be TRBD1 (5 bases). There are 13 residues in the CDR3. Trimming took 6 bases from V and 4 from J, leaving 12 bases between them. Germline V lookup: CDR1 MRHNA, CDR2 SNTAGT. The CDR3, as DNA: TGTGCCAGCAGCCCCGAGGGGAGCACTGAAGCTTTCTTT. It encodes CASSPEGSTEAFF.

This rearrangement joins TRBV10-1 to TRBJ2-5; the D gene is possibly TRBD1 (5 bases). Trimming pared 2 bases from V and 4 bases from J, leaving 11 bases between. The CDR3 sequence is 14 residues long. Germline V CDR1 and CDR2: WNHNN, SYGVQD (reference sequence). CDR3 DNA: TGCGCCAGCAGTGAGAACACCCAGGGAGAGACCCAGTACTTC. This codes for CASSENTQGETQYF.

J is TRBJ1-4 and V is TRBV7-9; D remains unclear. The V end lost 5 bases, the J end lost 7 bases, and 23 bases lay between the germline ends. This CDR3 has 17 amino acids. CDR1 and CDR2 (germline): SEHNR, FQNEAQ (reference sequence). The CDR3 here is CASSLSSPGGLREKLFF. CDR3 nucleotides: TGTGCCAGCAGCCTGTCATCCCCTGGTGGGCTCCGTGAAAAACTGTTTTTT.

Remarks on this clone: Within the sample, other DNA sequences also encode this same CDR3. The rearrangement uses TRBV11-2 and TRBJ2-3; 9 bases align to TRBD2. Germline-derived CDR1 and CDR2 are SGHAT and FQNNGV. This CDR3 has 14 amino acids. V lost 4 bases, J lost 3 bases, and 2 bases stayed unmatched. In DNA, the CDR3 is TGTGCCAGCAGCTCGACTAGCGGAACAGATACGCAGTATTTT. Translated: CASSSTSGTDTQYF.

As concerns this clone: This may come from a read error, since a much larger clone is one base off. V usage is TRBV14 and J usage is TRBJ1-5; TRBD1 might be the D (5 bases). Germline V gene lookup returns CDR1 SGHDN and CDR2 FVKESK. The CDR3 length is 13 residues. V was cut by 5 bases and J by 2 bases, with 7 bases left in between. CDR3 DNA: TGTGCCAGCAGCGTGGGGGGCAATCAGCCCCAGCATTTT. Translating gives CASSVGGNQPQHF.

The chain joins TRBV9 to TRBJ2-5, with 15 bases lining up with TRBD2. The CDR3 is 17 residues long. V lost 3 bases, J lost 2 bases, and 5 bases stayed unmatched. Per the germline V gene, CDR1 is SGDLS and CDR2 is YYNGEE. CDR3 DNA sequence: TGTGCCAGCAGCGCGGGACTAGCGGGGGGTCCACAAGAGACCCAGTACTTC. Its protein is CASSAGLAGGPQETQYF.

This clone was recorded once. The V and J genes are TRBV9 and TRBJ2-2; D remains ambiguous. Looked up from germline, CDR1 is SGDLS and CDR2 is YYNGEE. V was cut by 4 bases and J by 4 bases, with 5 bases left in between. This CDR3 comprises 12 residues. Here the CDR3 reads CASSLSTGELFF. In nucleotides, the CDR3 is TGTGCCAGCAGCCTCAGCACCGGGGAGCTGTTTTTT.